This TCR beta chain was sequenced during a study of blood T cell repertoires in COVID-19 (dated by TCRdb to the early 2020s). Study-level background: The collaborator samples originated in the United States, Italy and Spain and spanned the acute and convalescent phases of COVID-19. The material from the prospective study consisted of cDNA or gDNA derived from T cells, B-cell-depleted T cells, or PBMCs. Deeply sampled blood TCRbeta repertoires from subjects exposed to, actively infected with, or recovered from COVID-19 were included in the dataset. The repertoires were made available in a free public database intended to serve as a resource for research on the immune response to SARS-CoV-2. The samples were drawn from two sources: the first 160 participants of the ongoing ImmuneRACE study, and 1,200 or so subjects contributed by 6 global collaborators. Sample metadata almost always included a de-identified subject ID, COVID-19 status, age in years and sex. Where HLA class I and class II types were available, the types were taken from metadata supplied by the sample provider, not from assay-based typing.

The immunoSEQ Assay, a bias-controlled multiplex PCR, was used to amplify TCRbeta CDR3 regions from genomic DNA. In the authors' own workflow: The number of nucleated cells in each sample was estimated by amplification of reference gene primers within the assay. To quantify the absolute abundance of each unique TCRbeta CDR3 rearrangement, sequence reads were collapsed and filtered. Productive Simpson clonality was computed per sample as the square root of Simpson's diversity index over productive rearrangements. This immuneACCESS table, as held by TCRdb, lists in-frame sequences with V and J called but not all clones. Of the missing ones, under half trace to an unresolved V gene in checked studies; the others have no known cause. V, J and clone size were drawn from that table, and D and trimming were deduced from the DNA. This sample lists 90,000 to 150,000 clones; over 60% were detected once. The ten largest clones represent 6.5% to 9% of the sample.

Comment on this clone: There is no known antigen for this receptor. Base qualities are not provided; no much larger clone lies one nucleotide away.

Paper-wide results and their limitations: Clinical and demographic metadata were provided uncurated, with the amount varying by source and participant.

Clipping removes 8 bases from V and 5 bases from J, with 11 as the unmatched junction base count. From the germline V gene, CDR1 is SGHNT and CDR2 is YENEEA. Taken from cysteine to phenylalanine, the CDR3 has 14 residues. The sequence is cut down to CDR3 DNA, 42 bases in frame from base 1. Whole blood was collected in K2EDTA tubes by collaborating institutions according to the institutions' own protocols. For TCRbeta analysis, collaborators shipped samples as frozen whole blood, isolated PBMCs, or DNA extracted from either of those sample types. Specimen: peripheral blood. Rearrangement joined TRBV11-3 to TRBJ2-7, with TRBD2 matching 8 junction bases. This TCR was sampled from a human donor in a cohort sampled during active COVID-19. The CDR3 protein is CASSAKRETHEQYF. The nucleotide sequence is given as TGTGCCAGCTCAGCGAAGCGGGAGACCCACGAGCAGTACTTC.